The present TCR beta chain was sequenced within a study of response to subunit inactivated influenza vaccine. Using its own MiXCR run on the RT-PCR reads, TCRdb lists one record per CDR3 protein. This table holds some 800,000 distinct CDR3 sequences, 20% to 25% found once. As for this clonotype: The target antigen is unknown.

Study findings and constraints: T cells newly recruited by each seasonal influenza vaccination are few, the authors suggested.

The CDR3 contains 13 residues. V lost 10 bases and J lost 2, with 10 bases in between. The germline CDR1 and CDR2 sequences are KGHDR and SFDVKD. The sample in question was PBMCs from blood, obtained more than 4 days after vaccination. The chain has TRBV24-1 and TRBJ2-2; D might be TRBD2 (6 bases). The receptor was derived from a man aged 45 to 65 who received an inactivated influenza vaccine. In DNA, the CDR3 is TGTGCCACTGGGCGGGATAACACCGGGGAGCTGTTTTTT. It encodes CATGRDNTGELFF.